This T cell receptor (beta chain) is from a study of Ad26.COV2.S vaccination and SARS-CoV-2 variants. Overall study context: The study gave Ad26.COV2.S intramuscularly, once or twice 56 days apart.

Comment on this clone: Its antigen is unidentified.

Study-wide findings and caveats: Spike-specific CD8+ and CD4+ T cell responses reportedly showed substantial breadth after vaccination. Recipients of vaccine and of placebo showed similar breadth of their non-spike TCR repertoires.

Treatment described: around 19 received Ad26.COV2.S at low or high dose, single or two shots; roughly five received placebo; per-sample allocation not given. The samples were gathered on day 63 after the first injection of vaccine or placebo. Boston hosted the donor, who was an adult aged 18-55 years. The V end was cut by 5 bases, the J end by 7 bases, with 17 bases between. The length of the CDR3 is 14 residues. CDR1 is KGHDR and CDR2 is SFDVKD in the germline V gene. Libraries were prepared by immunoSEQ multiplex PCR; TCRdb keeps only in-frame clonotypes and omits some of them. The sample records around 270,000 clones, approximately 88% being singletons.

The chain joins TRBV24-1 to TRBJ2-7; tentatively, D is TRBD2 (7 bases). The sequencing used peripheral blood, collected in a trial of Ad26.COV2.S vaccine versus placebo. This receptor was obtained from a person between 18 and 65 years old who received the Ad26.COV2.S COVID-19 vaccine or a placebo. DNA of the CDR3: TGTGCCACCAGTGCCCGAGTGGGGGGGCGTGAGCAGTACTTC. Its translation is CATSARVGGREQYF.